The next 12 T cell receptor beta chains were all read from a single sample in a study of blood T cells in healthy people across ages. Next came a second PCR, run for about 6 to 12 cycles, which used a sample-barcoded 5' primer along with a J-beta primer mix. TCRdb passed the 5' RACE reads through MiXCR, listing each CDR3 protein once. The data contain over 1,500,000 distinct CDR3 sequences, about 50% of them singletons. The sequenced sample consisted of blood. The receptors here all came from a middle-aged woman in good health.

The chain has TRBV27 and TRBJ2-1, with 7 bases matching TRBD1. This CDR3 contains 17 residues. Germline V gene data show CDR1 as MNHEY and CDR2 as SMNVEV (reference sequence). The J segment lost 6 bases and the V segment lost 2 bases, leaving 13 bases of the junction unmatched. CDR3 protein: CASSLVFGLAGGNEQFF. CDR3 DNA: TGTGCCAGCAGTTTAGTCTTTGGTCTGGCAGGGGGCAATGAGCAGTTCTTC.

This clonotype was found once. The chain has TRBV20-1 and TRBJ2-3; 14 bases fit TRBD2. V shed 5 bases and J 0 bases; nucleotides not matched to a gene: 10. The CDR3 totals 18 residues. Per the germline V gene, CDR1 is DFQATT and CDR2 is SNEGSKA (reference sequence). The CDR3 DNA is TGCAGTGCTCGCCCGGGGACTAGCGGGGGCCTAAGCACAGATACGCAGTATTTT. Translating gives CSARPGTSGGLSTDTQYF.

This clonotype was seen a handful of times. The gene calls are TRBV25-1 and TRBJ1-6; the D gene is possibly TRBD1 (5 bases). V shed 2 bases and J shed 8 bases, with 13 bases lying between them. Germline V gene sequence: CDR1 MGHDK, CDR2 SYGVNS. The CDR3 runs to 15 residues. For the CDR3, the DNA is TGTGCCAGCAGTGAAATGGCAGGGCTGGATTCACCCCTCCACTTT. Translated: CASSEMAGLDSPLHF. Combining the CDR3 with reference TRBV25-1 and TRBJ1-6 gives the whole variable domain EADIYQTPRYLVIGTGKKITLECSQTMGHDKMYWYQQDPGMELHLIHYSYGVNSTEKGDLSSESTVSRIRTEHFPLTLESARPSHTSQYLCASSEMAGLDSPLHFGNGTRLTVT.

This clonotype has at least ten counts. The chain is built from TRBV27 and TRBJ2-7; maybe TRBD2 (5 bases). V lost 6 bases and J lost 7, with 10 bases in between. The germline CDR1 and CDR2 sequences are MNHEY and SMNVEV (reference sequence). The CDR3 is 11 amino acids. CDR3 sequence: CASSFRGEQYF. For the CDR3, the DNA is TGTGCCAGCAGCTTCCGCGGGGAGCAGTACTTC.

This clonotype showed up just once. The V call is TRBV29-1, the J call TRBJ1-1; 11 bases are a match to TRBD1. CDR3 length equals 12 residues. V shed 7 bases and J 11 bases; nucleotides not matched to a gene: 9. Germline V gives CDR1 SQVTM, CDR2 ANQGSEA. CDR3 region: CSAGRDRGYAFF. The CDR3 bases are TGCAGCGCGGGCCGGGACAGGGGGTATGCTTTCTTT.

The chain couples TRBV5-1 to TRBJ2-4, with D uncertain. The length of the CDR3 is 16 residues. Germline assignment: CDR1 SGHRS and CDR2 YFSETQ. V was shortened by 0 bases and J by 3 bases, with 13 bases between the two germline ends. The CDR3, as DNA: TGCGCCAGCAGCTTGGCCGGCGAGGATGGCAAAAACATTCAGTACTTC. This translates into CASSLAGEDGKNIQYF. The complete variable domain, with remaining parts taken from reference TRBV5-1 and TRBJ2-4, reads KAGVTQTPRYLIKTRGQQVTLSCSPISGHRSVSWYQQTPGQGLQFLFEYFSETQRNKGNFPGRFSGRQFSNSRSEMNVSTLELGDSALYLCASSLAGEDGKNIQYFGAGTRLSVL.

This clonotype has a handful of counts. This chain links TRBV18 with TRBJ2-5; a possible D gene is TRBD1 (6 bases). Germline CDR1 is KGHSH and CDR2 is LQKENI. This CDR3 comprises 15 residues. The germline V and J ends were trimmed by 2 bases and 2 bases, with 12 bases remaining between them. The CDR3 DNA reads as TGTGCCAGCTCACCAAGAAGCAGGGGACAAGAGACCCAGTACTTC. Residues: CASSPRSRGQETQYF.

This clonotype was recorded only once. The V and J genes are TRBV28 and TRBJ2-5; D tentatively reads TRBD1 or TRBD2 (6 bases each). With 4 bases removed from V and 5 bases from J, the gap between germline ends came to 17 bases. The CDR3 consists of 15 residues. CDR1 and CDR2 (germline): MDHEN, SYDVKM. CDR3 nucleotide sequence: TGTGCCAGCAGTTCGGGGGCCTTTTCCGCGGAGACCCAGTACTTC. The encoded protein is CASSSGAFSAETQYF.

This clonotype was detected only a few times. V is TRBV6-1 and J is TRBJ1-6; 8 nucleotides agree with TRBD1. V lost 2 bases and J lost 7; bases outside the gene matches: 7. CDR3 length equals 16 residues. CDR1 and CDR2 from the germline V gene are MNHNS and SASEGT. This CDR3 reads CASSESRTGINSPLHF. DNA for the CDR3: TGTGCCAGCAGTGAATCCAGGACAGGGATAAATTCACCCCTCCACTTT.

The J gene is TRBJ1-4, the V gene TRBV7-2; D gene ambiguous. V was cut by 0 bases and J by 4 bases, with 9 bases left in between. The germline CDR1 and CDR2 sequences are SGHTA and FQGNSA. The CDR3 is 15 residues long. The CDR3 nucleotides read TGTGCCAGCAGCTTAGCGCGACGGCTTAATGAAAAACTGTTTTTT. Encoded protein: CASSLARRLNEKLFF.

A remark on this clonotype: A read error may account for a junction end that differs from germline. The gene calls are TRBV4-3 and TRBJ1-2; D call uncertain. Germline V gives CDR1 LGHNA, CDR2 YSLEER. This CDR3 region has 14 residues. CDR3 bases: TGCGCCAGCAACCAAGTCCCCCCTAACTATGGCTACACCTTC. Encoded protein: CASNQVPPNYGYTF.

This chain links TRBV12-3 or TRBV12-4 with TRBJ2-3, with 13 bases lining up with TRBD2. V shed 6 bases and J 7 bases; nucleotides not matched to a gene: 4. The CDR3 extends over 14 amino acids. The DNA for the CDR3 is TGTGCCAGCAGGACTAGCGGGGGGTCGCATACGCAGTATTTT. It specifies CASRTSGGSHTQYF.